The 2 T cell receptor beta chains given below trace back to one sample, sequenced in a study of regulatory T cells in long-lasting Graves disease. According to the study, TCR beta libraries were built with iRepertoire HTBI primers and CDR3-region Arm-PCR. TCRdb re-derived calls from the multiplex PCR reads in MiXCR, one entry per CDR3 protein. The data hold around 250,000 distinct CDR3 sequences, with around 18% observed a single time. Time point of the sample: newly diagnosed GD, antithyroid drugs for less than 3 months. From PBMCs, RNA was extracted and then used to make the TCR library. The sample was also reused in another study, on T cells in Graves' hyperthyroidism and ophthalmopathy.

Sequencing was performed on peripheral blood mononuclear cells (PBMCs), taken at new diagnosis, from a patient treated with antithyroid drugs. These TCRs come from a young woman with Graves disease.

This clonotype has ten or more counts. This chain links TRBV7-8 with TRBJ1-1; a possible D gene is TRBD1 (5 bases). V lost 5 bases, J lost 0 bases, and 10 bases lay in between. Looked up from germline, CDR1 is SGHVS and CDR2 is FQNEAQ. The CDR3 is 14 residues long. CDR3 region: CASSAGRMNTEAFF. CDR3 coding DNA: TGTGCCAGCAGCGCGGGACGGATGAACACTGAAGCTTTCTTT.

This clonotype was counted many times. The V gene is TRBV5-1, the J gene TRBJ1-1; D remains unclear. V gave up 0 bases and J gave up 1 base, with 13 bases separating them. The length of the CDR3 is 16 residues. Germline V gene data show CDR1 as SGHRS and CDR2 as YFSETQ. The CDR3, as DNA: TGCGCCAGCAGCTTGGCCGGGGTACGCTGGAACACTGAAGCTTTCTTT. It is translated as CASSLAGVRWNTEAFF. The full variable domain, completed using reference TRBV5-1 and TRBJ1-1, is KAGVTQTPRYLIKTRGQQVTLSCSPISGHRSVSWYQQTPGQGLQFLFEYFSETQRNKGNFPGRFSGRQFSNSRSEMNVSTLELGDSALYLCASSLAGVRWNTEAFFGQGTRLTVV.